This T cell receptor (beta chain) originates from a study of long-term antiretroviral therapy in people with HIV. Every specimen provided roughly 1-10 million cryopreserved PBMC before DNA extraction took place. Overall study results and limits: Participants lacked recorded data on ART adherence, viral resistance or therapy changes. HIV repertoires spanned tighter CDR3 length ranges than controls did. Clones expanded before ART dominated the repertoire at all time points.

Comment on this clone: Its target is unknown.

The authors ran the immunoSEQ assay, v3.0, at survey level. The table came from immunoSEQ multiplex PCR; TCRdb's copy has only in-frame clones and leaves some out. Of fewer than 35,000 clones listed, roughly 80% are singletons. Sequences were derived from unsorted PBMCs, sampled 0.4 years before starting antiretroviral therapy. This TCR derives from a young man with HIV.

The chain's CDR3 is CASSIEGGQVYGYTF. CDR3 DNA sequence: TGTGCCAGCAGCATCGAGGGGGGACAGGTCTATGGCTACACCTTC. V gene TRBV9 combines with J gene TRBJ1-2; 8 bases line up with TRBD1. This CDR3 has 15 amino acids. V lost 4 bases and J lost 4; bases outside the gene matches: 9. CDR1 is SGDLS and CDR2 is YYNGEE in the germline V gene.